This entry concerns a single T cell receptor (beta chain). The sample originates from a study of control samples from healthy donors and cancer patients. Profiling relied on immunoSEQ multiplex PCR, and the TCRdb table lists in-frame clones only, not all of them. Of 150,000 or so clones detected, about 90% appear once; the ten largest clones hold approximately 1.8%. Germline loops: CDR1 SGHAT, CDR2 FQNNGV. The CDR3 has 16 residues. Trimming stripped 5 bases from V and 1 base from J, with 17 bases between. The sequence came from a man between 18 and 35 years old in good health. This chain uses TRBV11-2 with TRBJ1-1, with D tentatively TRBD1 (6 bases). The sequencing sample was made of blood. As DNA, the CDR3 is TGTGCCAGCAGCAGAGGTGCCGGGACAAGGAACACTGAAGCTTTCTTT. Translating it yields CASSRGAGTRNTEAFF.